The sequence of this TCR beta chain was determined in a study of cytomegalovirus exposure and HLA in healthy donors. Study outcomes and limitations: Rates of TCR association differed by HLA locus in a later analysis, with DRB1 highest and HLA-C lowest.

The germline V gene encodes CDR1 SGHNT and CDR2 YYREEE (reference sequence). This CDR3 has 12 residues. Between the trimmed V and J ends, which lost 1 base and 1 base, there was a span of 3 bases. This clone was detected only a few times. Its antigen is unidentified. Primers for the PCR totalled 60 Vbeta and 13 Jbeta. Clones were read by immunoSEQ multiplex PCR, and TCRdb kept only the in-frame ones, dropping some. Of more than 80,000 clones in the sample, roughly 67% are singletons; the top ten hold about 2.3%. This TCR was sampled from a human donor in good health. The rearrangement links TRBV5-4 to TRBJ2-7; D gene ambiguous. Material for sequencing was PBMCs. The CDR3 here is CASSLQSYEQYF. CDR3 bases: TGTGCCAGCAGCTTGCAGTCCTACGAGCAGTACTTC.